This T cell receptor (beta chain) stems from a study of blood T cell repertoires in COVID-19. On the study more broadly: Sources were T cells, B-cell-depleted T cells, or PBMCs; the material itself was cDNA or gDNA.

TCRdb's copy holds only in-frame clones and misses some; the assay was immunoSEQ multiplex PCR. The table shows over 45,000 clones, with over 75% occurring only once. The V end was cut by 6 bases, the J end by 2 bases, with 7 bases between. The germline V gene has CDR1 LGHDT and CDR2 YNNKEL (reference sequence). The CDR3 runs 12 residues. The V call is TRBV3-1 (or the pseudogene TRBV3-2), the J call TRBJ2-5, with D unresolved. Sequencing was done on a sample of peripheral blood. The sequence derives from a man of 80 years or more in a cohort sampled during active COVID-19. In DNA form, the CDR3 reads TGTGCCAGCAGTCCGGGTCAAGAGACCCAGTACTTC. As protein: CASSPGQETQYF.